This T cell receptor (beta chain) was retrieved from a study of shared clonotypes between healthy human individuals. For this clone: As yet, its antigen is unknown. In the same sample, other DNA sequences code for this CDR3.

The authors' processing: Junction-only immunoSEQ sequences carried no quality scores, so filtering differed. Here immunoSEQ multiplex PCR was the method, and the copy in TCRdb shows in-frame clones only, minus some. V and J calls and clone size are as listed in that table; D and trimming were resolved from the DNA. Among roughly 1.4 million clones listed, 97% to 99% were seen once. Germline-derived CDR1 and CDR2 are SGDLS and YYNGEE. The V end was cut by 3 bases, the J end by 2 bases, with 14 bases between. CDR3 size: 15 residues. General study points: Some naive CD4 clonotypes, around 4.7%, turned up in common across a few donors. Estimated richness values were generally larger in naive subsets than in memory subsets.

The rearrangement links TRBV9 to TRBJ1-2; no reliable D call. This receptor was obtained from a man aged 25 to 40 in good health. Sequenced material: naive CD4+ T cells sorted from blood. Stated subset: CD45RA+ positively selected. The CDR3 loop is CASSARTGTNYGYTF. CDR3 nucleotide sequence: TGTGCCAGCAGCGCAAGGACGGGAACAAACTATGGCTACACCTTC.